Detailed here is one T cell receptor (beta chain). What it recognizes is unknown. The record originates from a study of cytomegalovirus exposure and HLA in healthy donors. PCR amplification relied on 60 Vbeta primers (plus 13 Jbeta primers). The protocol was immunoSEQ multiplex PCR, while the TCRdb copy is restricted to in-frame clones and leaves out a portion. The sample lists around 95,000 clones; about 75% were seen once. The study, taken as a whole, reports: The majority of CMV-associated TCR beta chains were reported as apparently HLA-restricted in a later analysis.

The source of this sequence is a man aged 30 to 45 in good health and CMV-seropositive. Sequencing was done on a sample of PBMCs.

DNA of the CDR3: TGTGCCAGCAGTTCCTTGTACGGTCATGCCTCCTACGAGCAGTACTTC. It specifies CASSSLYGHASYEQYF. The V gene is TRBV27, the J gene TRBJ2-7; D unclear. The CDR3 totals 16 residues. CDR1 and CDR2 (germline): MNHEY, SMNVEV (reference sequence). V dropped 4 bases and J dropped 0 bases, with 16 bases sitting between them.